The 10 T cell receptor beta chains given below trace back to one sample, sequenced in a study of T cell repertoires in cytomegalovirus infection. TCRdb fed the reads into MiXCR, producing one record per CDR3 protein. The sample comprises roughly 730,000 distinct CDR3 sequences, around a third of which are singletons, and about 20% rests with the top ten. Their specific antigens are unknown. This specimen was cultured PBMCs, taken from culture after CMV antigen stimulation. These receptors all come from a human donor in good health (CMV status not recorded). Some clones in this sample may be carry-over from other donors' samples.

The table lists this clonotype with a count of one. The V call is TRBV10-3, the J call TRBJ2-1; D remains unclear. The CDR3 covers 11 residues. Germline V gene lookup returns CDR1 ENHRY and CDR2 SYGVKD. Trimming took 0 bases from V and 8 from J, leaving 2 bases between them. DNA for the CDR3: TGTGCCATCAGTGAGTCGCATGAGCAGTTCTTC. This codes for CAISESHEQFF.

The chain links TRBV2 to TRBJ1-5; no clear D. V gave up 3 bases and J gave up 3 bases, with 9 bases separating them. This CDR3 comprises 14 residues. Germline lookup yields CDR1 SNHLY and CDR2 FYNNEI. The CDR3 here is CASSDWSANQPQHF. The CDR3, as DNA: TGTGCCAGCAGTGATTGGAGCGCCAATCAGCCCCAGCATTTT.

The table lists this clonotype with a few counts. The V gene is TRBV6-1, the J gene TRBJ2-5; 10 nucleotides agree with TRBD2. Losses at the gene ends were 5 bases for V and 5 bases for J; bases not matched to a gene: 8. The CDR3 sequence is 15 residues long. CDR1 is MNHNS and CDR2 is SASEGT in the germline V gene. The CDR3 protein is CASSRTSGVTETQYF. The CDR3 nucleotides read TGTGCCAGCAGTAGGACTAGCGGTGTGACGGAGACCCAGTACTTC.

This clonotype came up a few times. The V and J genes are TRBV28 and TRBJ1-1, with D maybe TRBD1 (5 bases). CDR1 is MDHEN and CDR2 is SYDVKM in the germline V gene. V lost 5 bases and J lost 8, with 30 bases in between. This CDR3 contains 18 residues. CDR3 DNA sequence: TGTGCCAGCAGTCATCCGGGAGGGGAAATGTCGAATGATGGAGAAGCTTTCTTT. This codes for CASSHPGGEMSNDGEAFF.

This clonotype was observed at least ten times. The chain joins TRBV7-2 to TRBJ1-2; D is undetermined. Germline V lookup: CDR1 SGHTA, CDR2 FQGNSA. The germline V and J ends were trimmed by 2 bases and 4 bases, with 8 bases remaining between them. This CDR3 spans 13 amino acids. CDR3 in DNA: TGTGCCAGCAGCTTATTGCCAGCCTATGGCTACACCTTC. It codes for CASSLLPAYGYTF.

This clonotype occurred a few times. The gene calls are TRBV7-8 and TRBJ2-1; TRBD2 might be the D (5 bases). Trimming took 3 bases from V and 0 from J, leaving 15 bases between them. The germline V gene encodes CDR1 SGHVS and CDR2 FQNEAQ. CDR3 length equals 17 residues. Here the CDR3 DNA reads TGTGCCAGCAGCTTTAGGGTGACGGGATACTCCTACAATGAGCAGTTCTTC. It is translated as CASSFRVTGYSYNEQFF.

This clonotype came up a few times. The V and J genes are TRBV14 and TRBJ2-1; TRBD2 might be the D (6 bases). The CDR3 has 17 amino acids. With 1 base removed from V and 2 bases from J, the gap between germline ends came to 15 bases. The germline V gene has CDR1 SGHDN and CDR2 FVKESK. The chain's CDR3 is CASSQGFRLGPYNEQFF. The DNA for the CDR3 is TGTGCCAGCAGCCAAGGATTTCGACTAGGGCCCTACAATGAGCAGTTCTTC.

The chain is built from TRBV7-4 and TRBJ2-3, with 11 bases that match TRBD2. This CDR3 has 14 residues. V lost 7 bases, J lost 5 bases, and 5 bases stayed unmatched. Looked up from germline, CDR1 is SGHVT and CDR2 is SQSDAQ. Written as DNA, the CDR3 is TGTGCCAGCACACTAGCGGGAGCAGTAGATACGCAGTATTTT. Protein sequence: CASTLAGAVDTQYF. The full variable domain, rest sourced from reference TRBV7-4 and TRBJ2-3, is GAGVSQSPRYKVAKRGRDVALRCDSISGHVTLYWYRQTLGQGSEVLTYSQSDAQRDKSGRPSGRFSAERPERSVSTLKIQRTEQGDSAVYLCASTLAGAVDTQYFGPGTRLTVL.

This clonotype showed up many times. V gene TRBV7-2 combines with J gene TRBJ2-4, with D perhaps matching TRBD2 (6 bases). Germline CDR1 and CDR2: SGHTA and FQGNSA. This CDR3 comprises 17 residues. Trimming pared 5 bases from V and 2 bases from J, leaving 19 bases between. The CDR3 loop reads CASSRAPAGLSKNIQYF. The CDR3 coding sequence is TGTGCCAGCAGCCGCGCCCCTGCGGGACTTTCCAAAAACATTCAGTACTTC.

This clonotype was observed at least ten times. The genes are TRBV7-2 and TRBJ2-5; perhaps TRBD1 as D (6 bases). Trimming removed 3 bases at V and 1 base at J, with 12 bases between. CDR3 length: 15 amino acids. Germline CDR1 SGHTA, CDR2 FQGNSA. Written as DNA, the CDR3 is TGTGCCAGCAGCTTCAAGGGACAACTCCAAGAGACCCAGTACTTC. Amino acids: CASSFKGQLQETQYF.